The next 25 T cell receptor beta chains were all read from a single sample in a study of blood T cell repertoires in COVID-19. Only in-frame clones appear in the TCRdb table, and some are missing; sequencing was by immunoSEQ multiplex PCR. Seen here are approximately 170,000 clones, approximately 84% observed once, and the top ten hold approximately 10%. Material for sequencing was peripheral blood. The receptors were sampled from a man between 70 and 80 years old with active or convalescent COVID-19.

The V gene is TRBV7-6, the J gene TRBJ1-1, with a weak D call TRBD1 (6 bases). This CDR3 has 14 residues. The germline V gene has CDR1 SGHVS and CDR2 FNYEAQ. Trimming removed 3 bases at V and 5 bases at J, with 13 bases between. The CDR3 reads CASSFGGAKTEAFF. The CDR3 coding sequence is TGTGCCAGCAGCTTCGGGGGGGCGAAGACTGAAGCTTTCTTT.

This clone appeared a single time. The chain is built from TRBV9 and TRBJ2-7; no clear D gene. V was pared by 0 bases and J by 1 base, with 8 bases between. The CDR3 length is 14 residues. Looked up from germline, CDR1 is SGDLS and CDR2 is YYNGEE. CDR3 sequence reads: CASSVGSVSYEQYF. DNA of the CDR3: TGTGCCAGCAGCGTAGGTAGTGTTTCCTACGAGCAGTACTTC.

This clone was seen a few times. For the CDR3, the DNA is TGTGCCAGCAGTGACTGGGGGGGCCAGAACACTGAAGCTTTCTTT. Protein product: CASSDWGGQNTEAFF. This chain uses TRBV27 with TRBJ1-1; maybe TRBD1 (6 bases). Germline lookup yields CDR1 MNHEY and CDR2 SMNVEV (reference sequence). There are 15 residues in the CDR3. V lost 5 bases to trimming and J lost 1 base, with 14 bases between them.

The rearrangement links TRBV24-1 to TRBJ2-5, with D possibly matching TRBD1 (6 bases). Looked up from germline, CDR1 is KGHDR and CDR2 is SFDVKD. The CDR3 covers 14 residues. The ends were cut back, 4 bases at V and 5 bases at J, with 13 bases in the middle. The CDR3 sequence is CATSEPTGRETQYF. CDR3 in DNA: TGTGCCACCAGTGAGCCGACAGGAAGGGAGACCCAGTACTTC.

The chain links TRBV27 to TRBJ2-7; D is perhaps TRBD2 (6 bases). The V and J ends lost 7 bases and 5 bases respectively, with 15 bases between them. CDR1 is MNHEY and CDR2 is SMNVEV in the germline V gene (reference sequence). The CDR3 is made up of 13 amino acids. The CDR3 protein is CASTLAEGNEQYF. Here the CDR3 DNA reads TGTGCCAGCACCCTGGCGGAGGGGAACGAGCAGTACTTC.

The chain couples TRBV28 to TRBJ1-2, with D perhaps TRBD1 (6 bases). Trimming pared 3 bases from V and 4 bases from J, leaving 15 bases between. Germline values: CDR1 MDHEN, CDR2 SYDVKM. This CDR3 has 15 residues. The CDR3 here is CASSFGGLQSYGYTF. In DNA, the CDR3 is TGTGCCAGCAGTTTTGGGGGCCTACAAAGCTATGGCTACACCTTC.

This clone was observed a handful of times. The V gene is TRBV9, the J gene TRBJ2-3, with D possibly being TRBD2 (6 bases). V lost 3 bases, J lost 2 bases, and 10 bases lay in between. This CDR3 contains 14 residues. Looked up from germline, CDR1 is SGDLS and CDR2 is YYNGEE. The CDR3 region is CASSGGLFTDTQYF. Written as DNA, the CDR3 is TGTGCCAGCAGCGGGGGACTTTTCACAGATACGCAGTATTTT.

The chain couples TRBV6-5 to TRBJ1-6; tentatively, D is TRBD1 (6 bases). Trimming shortened V by 4 bases and J by 5 bases, and 9 bases separated the two germline ends. This CDR3 is built from 14 residues. CDR1 is MNHEY and CDR2 is SVGAGI in the germline V gene. Written as DNA, the CDR3 is TGTGCCAGCAGTTTTGGACAGAATAATTCACCCCTCCACTTT. Encoded protein: CASSFGQNNSPLHF.

The chain carries TRBV5-1 and TRBJ2-3, with 7 bases fitting TRBD2. The germline gives CDR1 SGHRS, CDR2 YFSETQ. This CDR3 has 15 residues. V lost 2 bases and J lost 1; bases outside the gene matches: 4. Here the CDR3 DNA reads TGCGCCAGCAGCTTCAGGGCGGGAGGCACAGATACGCAGTATTTT. Protein sequence: CASSFRAGGTDTQYF.

The genes are TRBV11-3 and TRBJ1-1; tentatively, D is TRBD1 (5 bases). The V end lost 5 bases, the J end lost 10 bases, and 14 bases lay between the germline ends. Germline V gene data show CDR1 as SGHNT and CDR2 as YENEEA. CDR3 length: 12 residues. The CDR3 DNA follows: TGTGCCAGCAGCACCCCCCGGGGGGTAGCTTTCTTT. It specifies CASSTPRGVAFF.

The sample holds one count of this clone. The chain has TRBV2 and TRBJ2-3; TRBD2 aligns across 10 bases. This CDR3 contains 17 residues. Trimming removed 1 base from V and 8 bases from J; junction bases left unmatched: 12. The germline CDR1 and CDR2 sequences are SNHLY and FYNNEI. CDR3 nucleotide sequence: TGTGCCAGCAGTGAAGGCCCACCTACTAGCGGGGTGGGTACGCAGTATTTT. As protein: CASSEGPPTSGVGTQYF.

This clone occurred once. The chain uses TRBV9 and TRBJ2-3, with TRBD2 matching over 7 bases. The ends lost 3 bases at V and 1 base at J; junction bases unmatched: 5. The CDR3 loop spans 15 amino acids. Germline assignment: CDR1 SGDLS and CDR2 YYNGEE. CDR3: CASSGRLAGTDTQYF. The CDR3 nucleotides are TGTGCCAGCAGCGGACGACTAGCAGGCACAGATACGCAGTATTTT.

The V call is TRBV28, the J call TRBJ2-3; TRBD1 agrees at 7 bases. CDR1 and CDR2 (germline): MDHEN, SYDVKM. With 1 base clipped from V and 2 bases from J, the junction kept 3 bases outside the gene matches. There are 15 residues in the CDR3. The CDR3 region is CASSLSGQLTDTQYF. For the CDR3, the DNA is TGTGCCAGCAGTTTATCGGGACAGCTCACAGATACGCAGTATTTT.

The rearrangement joins TRBV7-9 to TRBJ2-1; 7 positions agree with TRBD1. This CDR3 comprises 14 residues. Germline lookup yields CDR1 SEHNR and CDR2 FQNEAQ (reference sequence). V lost 1 base and J lost 7; bases outside the gene matches: 4. The CDR3 loop is CASSLDTGANEQFF. CDR3 bases: TGTGCCAGCAGCTTAGATACAGGGGCGAATGAGCAGTTCTTC.

This chain uses TRBV5-1 with TRBJ1-2, with 7 bases fitting TRBD1. Trimming at V came to 4 bases and at J to 0 bases, leaving 12 bases not matched to a gene. This CDR3 has 17 amino acids. The germline V gene encodes CDR1 SGHRS and CDR2 YFSETQ. In DNA form, the CDR3 reads TGCGCCAGCAGCAAGCGGACAGGAGGACGCGCTAACTATGGCTACACCTTC. This codes for CASSKRTGGRANYGYTF.

The chain combines TRBV28 with TRBJ2-6; 7 nucleotides align to TRBD2. Looked up from germline, CDR1 is MDHEN and CDR2 is SYDVKM. The CDR3 is 17 amino acids. After removal of 3 bases from V and 2 bases from J, the junction contained 7 bases not matched to a gene. The DNA of the CDR3 is TGTGCCAGCAGTTTGGTTAGGGCGGGGGCTGGGGCCAACGTCCTGACTTTC. Protein product: CASSLVRAGAGANVLTF.

The chain has TRBV19 and TRBJ1-1; weak D call: TRBD1 (5 bases). Per germline, CDR1 LNHDA and CDR2 SQIVND (reference sequence). The CDR3 extends over 13 amino acids. V lost 6 bases to trimming and J lost 1 base, with 9 bases between them. This CDR3 reads CASRTDRNTEAFF. The CDR3 nucleotides are TGTGCCAGTAGGACAGATCGGAACACTGAAGCTTTCTTT.

The V call is TRBV28, the J call TRBJ2-1; the match to TRBD2 covers 8 bases. CDR3 size: 16 residues. Germline CDR1 reads MDHEN; CDR2 reads SYDVKM. With 5 bases clipped from V and 4 bases from J, the junction kept 10 bases outside the gene matches. The CDR3 protein is CASSPHAAGGYNEQFF. As DNA, the CDR3 is TGTGCCAGCAGTCCGCATGCCGCGGGAGGTTACAATGAGCAGTTCTTC.

The CDR3 is CASSSPTGTGAEKLFF. The CDR3 DNA reads as TGTGCCAGCAGCTCGCCCACAGGGACCGGGGCTGAAAAACTGTTTTTT. The chain has TRBV7-2 and TRBJ1-4, with D possibly being TRBD1 (6 bases). Germline CDR1 SGHTA, CDR2 FQGNSA. This CDR3 contains 16 residues. Trimming took 4 bases from V and 7 from J, leaving 19 bases between them.

The genes are TRBV5-1 and TRBJ1-4, with D possibly being TRBD1 (5 bases). Germline V gene data show CDR1 as SGHRS and CDR2 as YFSETQ. The CDR3 is 14 amino acids. Trimming left V 4 bases short and J 8 bases short, with 15 bases between. The CDR3: CASSQDSSMEKLFF. For the CDR3, the DNA is TGCGCCAGCAGCCAAGACAGCTCGATGGAAAAACTGTTTTTT.

This clone was observed a single time. This chain joins TRBV10-3 and TRBJ1-1; tentative D call: TRBD1 (5 bases). Trimming removed 0 bases from V and 7 bases from J, with 18 bases in between. The CDR3 has 16 amino acids. CDR1 is ENHRY, CDR2 SYGVKD, per germline. The CDR3: CAISESGGSQIIEAFF. The CDR3 DNA follows: TGTGCCATCAGTGAGTCGGGGGGGAGCCAAATTATTGAAGCTTTCTTT.

The rearrangement joins TRBV30 to TRBJ1-6; 7 bases agree with TRBD1. Germline CDR1 reads GTSNPN; CDR2 reads SVGIG (reference sequence). This CDR3 region has 14 residues. Trimming removed 0 bases from V and 7 bases from J; junction bases left unmatched: 3. CDR3: CAWSVGGGNSPLHF. DNA of the CDR3: TGTGCCTGGAGTGTTGGAGGGGGCAATTCACCCCTCCACTTT.

The V and J genes are TRBV24-1 and TRBJ1-2, with 7 bases matching TRBD1. Per the germline V gene, CDR1 is KGHDR and CDR2 is SFDVKD. The trim removed 9 bases at V and 1 base at J, leaving 7 bases unmatched. There are 14 residues in the CDR3. CDR3 sequence reads: CATAGTESNYGYTF. The CDR3, as DNA: TGTGCCACCGCGGGGACAGAAAGTAACTATGGCTACACCTTC.

This chain connects TRBV2 to TRBJ2-1; 8 bases align to TRBD2. Looked up from germline, CDR1 is SNHLY and CDR2 is FYNNEI. The CDR3 consists of 16 residues. J was trimmed by 0 bases and V by 6 bases; bases with no gene match: 7. CDR3: CASRALAGLSYNEQFF. In nucleotides, the CDR3 is TGTGCCAGCAGGGCTTTAGCGGGACTCTCCTACAATGAGCAGTTCTTC.

The V gene is TRBV28, the J gene TRBJ2-1, with 7 bases that match TRBD2. Trimming cost V 5 bases and J 3 bases; bases outside gene matches: 10. Germline lookup yields CDR1 MDHEN and CDR2 SYDVKM. The CDR3 consists of 16 residues. The CDR3 region has the DNA TGTGCCAGCAGTCCACCCCAAGCGGGAAGCTACAATGAGCAGTTCTTC. This gives the protein CASSPPQAGSYNEQFF. Drawing the rest from reference TRBV28 and TRBJ2-1, the complete variable domain is DVKVTQSSRYLVKRTGEKVFLECVQDMDHENMFWYRQDPGLGLRLIYFSYDVKMKEKGDIPEGYSVSREKKERFSLILESASTNQTSMYLCASSPPQAGSYNEQFFGPGTRLTVL.